This T cell receptor beta chain stems from a study of T cells after yellow fever vaccination. Looking at the study overall: SMART-Seq v4 Ultra Low Input handled preparation of low-cell-number fractions.

In the case of this clonotype: Antigen specificity is unknown.

It was through 5'RACE template switching that TCR cDNA was made, with a universal primer site and UMIs added. TCRdb itself ran the 5' RACE reads through MiXCR, one entry per CDR3 protein. The table has some 600,000 distinct CDR3 sequences, more than 9% seen once. Germline V lookup: CDR1 SQVTM, CDR2 ANQGSEA. Trimming left V 1 base short and J 5 bases short, with 6 bases between. This CDR3 contains 11 residues. Notes on the study in general: Boosting was followed by the reappearance of most primary-vaccination clones (around 95% CD4, about 89% CD8).

The sample consisted of PBMCs, taken on the day of the yellow fever booster vaccination. This chain uses TRBV29-1 with TRBJ2-7; no definite D call. This receptor was identified in a young man who received the YFV17D yellow fever vaccine. CDR3 protein: CSVEVWNEQYF. CDR3 in DNA: TGCAGCGTTGAAGTTTGGAACGAGCAGTACTTC.